This record covers a single T cell receptor (beta chain). Authors' analysis steps: Estimation of nucleated cell counts relied on the amplification of reference gene primers. Using immunoSEQ multiplex PCR, the repertoire was profiled, and TCRdb retains in-frame clones only, with some absent. V and J calls and clone size follow that table, whereas D and trimming were derived from the DNA. The sample records approximately 300,000 clones, 75% to 95% being singletons. The data were obtained in a study of blood T cell repertoires in COVID-19. Background on the study: Material from acute and convalescent COVID-19 was sourced from the United States, Italy and Spain. Sample material is recorded as cDNA or gDNA derived from T cells, B-cell-depleted T cells, or PBMCs.

CDR3 length: 11 amino acids. CDR1 is KGHDR and CDR2 is SFDVKD in the germline V gene. Trimming pared 7 bases from V and 4 bases from J, leaving 7 bases between. Seattle patient enrollment occurred during active infection, with longitudinal follow-up thereafter. V gene TRBV24-1 combines with J gene TRBJ2-7, with D perhaps matching TRBD2 (5 bases). Sequenced material: peripheral blood. The clonotype originates from a woman aged 25 to 39 with COVID-19, enrolled during active disease. In DNA, the CDR3 is TGTGCCACCAGCTCGGGGTACGAGCAGTACTTC. It encodes CATSSGYEQYF.